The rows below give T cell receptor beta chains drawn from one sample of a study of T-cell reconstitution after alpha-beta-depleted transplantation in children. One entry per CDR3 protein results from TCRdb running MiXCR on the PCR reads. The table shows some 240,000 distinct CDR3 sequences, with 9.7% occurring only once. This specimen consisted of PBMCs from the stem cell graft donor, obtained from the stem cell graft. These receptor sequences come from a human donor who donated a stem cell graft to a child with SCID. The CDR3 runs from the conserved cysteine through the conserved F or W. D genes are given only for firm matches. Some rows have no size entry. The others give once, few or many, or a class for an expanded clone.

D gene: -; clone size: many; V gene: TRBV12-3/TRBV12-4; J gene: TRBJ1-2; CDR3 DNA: TGTGCCAGCAGTTTCGTAGGAGGACTTGGCTACACCTTC; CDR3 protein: CASSFVGGLGYTF
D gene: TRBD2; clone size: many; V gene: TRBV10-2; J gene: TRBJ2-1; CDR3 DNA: TGCGCCAGCAGTGAACCCGGGACTAGCGGGGGGAGACACAATGAGCAGTTCTTC; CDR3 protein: CASSEPGTSGGRHNEQFF
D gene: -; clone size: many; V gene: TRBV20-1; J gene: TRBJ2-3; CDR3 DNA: TGCAGTGCCACAAAACCGGCGGGGAGACACACAGATACGCAGTATTTT; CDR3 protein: CSATKPAGRHTDTQYF
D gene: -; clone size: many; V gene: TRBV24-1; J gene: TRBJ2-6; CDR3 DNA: TGTGCCACCAGTGACCCCGGCTCTGGGGCCAACGTCCTGACTTTC; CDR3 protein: CATSDPGSGANVLTF
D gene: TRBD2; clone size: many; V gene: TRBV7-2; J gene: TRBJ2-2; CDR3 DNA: TGTGCCAGCAGCTTATTCGGCGGGGGGAACACCGGGGAGCTGTTTTTT; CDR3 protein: CASSLFGGGNTGELFF
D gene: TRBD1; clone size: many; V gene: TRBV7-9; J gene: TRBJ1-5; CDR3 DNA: TGTGCCAGCAGCTTCGACAGGGAGTATCAGCCCCAGCATTTT; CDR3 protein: CASSFDREYQPQHF
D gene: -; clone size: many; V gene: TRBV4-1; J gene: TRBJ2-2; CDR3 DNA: TGCGCCAGCAGCCAAGCGGCTAGCGCGTTGCTCAGGGGGACGAACACCGGGGAGCTGTTTTTT; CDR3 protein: CASSQAASALLRGTNTGELFF
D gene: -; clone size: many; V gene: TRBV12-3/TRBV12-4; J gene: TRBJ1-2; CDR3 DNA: TGTGCCAGCAGTTTCAGGGGCGGCTATGGCTACACCTTC; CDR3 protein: CASSFRGGYGYTF
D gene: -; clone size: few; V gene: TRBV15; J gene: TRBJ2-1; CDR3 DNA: TGTGCCACCAGCAGAGCCGGTAGGGAGCAGTTCTTC; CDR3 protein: CATSRAGREQFF
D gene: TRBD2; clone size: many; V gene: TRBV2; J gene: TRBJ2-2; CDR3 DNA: TGTGCCAGCATTCTAGCGGGGGGGAACACCGGGGAGCTGTTTTTT; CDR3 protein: CASILAGGNTGELFF
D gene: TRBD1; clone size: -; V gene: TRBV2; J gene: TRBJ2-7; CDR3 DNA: TGTGCCAGCAGTACCGACAGGGGTAGCTACGAGCAGTACTTC; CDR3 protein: CASSTDRGSYEQYF
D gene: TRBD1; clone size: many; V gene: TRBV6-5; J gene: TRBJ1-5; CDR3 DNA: TGTGCCAGCAGTAACGGACAGGGGTATCAGCCCCAGCATTTT; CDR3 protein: CASSNGQGYQPQHF
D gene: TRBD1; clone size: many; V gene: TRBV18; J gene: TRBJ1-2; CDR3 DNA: TGTGCCAGCTCTCCGGGGGACAGTGGGAACTATGGCTACACCTTC; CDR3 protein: CASSPGDSGNYGYTF
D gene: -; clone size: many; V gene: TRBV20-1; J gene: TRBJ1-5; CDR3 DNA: TGCAGTGTACAGGGCCCTAGCAATCAGCCCCAGCATTTT; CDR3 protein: CSVQGPSNQPQHF
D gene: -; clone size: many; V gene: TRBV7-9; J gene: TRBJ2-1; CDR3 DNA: TGTGCCAGCAGCTCCGGACAGTGGTACAATGAGCAGTTCTTC; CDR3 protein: CASSSGQWYNEQFF
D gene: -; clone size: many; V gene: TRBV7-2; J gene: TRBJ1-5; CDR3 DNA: TGTGCCAGCAGCCCACACGGAAGCAATCAGCCCCAGCATTTT; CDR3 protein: CASSPHGSNQPQHF
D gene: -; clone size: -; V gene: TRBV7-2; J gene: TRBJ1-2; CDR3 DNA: TGTGCCAGCAGCCCTGATTATTCCTATGGCTACACCTTC; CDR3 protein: CASSPDYSYGYTF
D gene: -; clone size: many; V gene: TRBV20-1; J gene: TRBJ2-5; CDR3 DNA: TGCAGTGCTAGCCCCAGGGTAATGATGGAGACCCAGTACTTC; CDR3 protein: CSASPRVMMETQYF
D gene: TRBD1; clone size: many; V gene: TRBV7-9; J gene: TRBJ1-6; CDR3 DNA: TGTGCCAGCAGCTTAGGGGACAGGGTGAATTCACCCCTCCACTTT; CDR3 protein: CASSLGDRVNSPLHF
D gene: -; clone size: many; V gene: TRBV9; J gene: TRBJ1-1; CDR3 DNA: TGTGCCAGCAGCGTGGGGGGGTTCACTGAAGCTTTCTTT; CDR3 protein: CASSVGGFTEAFF
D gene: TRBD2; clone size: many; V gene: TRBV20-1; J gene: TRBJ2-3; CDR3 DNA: TGCAGTGCCCCAGACGGACTAGCGACGAGCACAGATACGCAGTATTTT; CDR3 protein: CSAPDGLATSTDTQYF
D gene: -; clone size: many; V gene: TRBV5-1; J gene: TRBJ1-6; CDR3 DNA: TGCGCCAGCAGCTTACAGGGATCGGGTTCACCCCTCCACTTT; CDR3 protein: CASSLQGSGSPLHF
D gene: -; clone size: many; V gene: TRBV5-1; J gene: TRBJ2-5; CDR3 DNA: TGCGCCAGCAGCTGGGGTAGGGGGCAAGAGACCCAGTACTTC; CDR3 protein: CASSWGRGQETQYF
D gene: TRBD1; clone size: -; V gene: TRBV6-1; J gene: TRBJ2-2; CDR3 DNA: TGTGCCAGCAGTCCCCGGGACAGGCCCGTGGAGGAGCTGTTTTTT; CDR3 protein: CASSPRDRPVEELFF
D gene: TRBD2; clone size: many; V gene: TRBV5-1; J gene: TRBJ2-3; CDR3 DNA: TGCGCCAGCAGCTTCTTGGCTAGCGGGGCCCCCTTGCCGCAGTATTTT; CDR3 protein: CASSFLASGAPLPQYF
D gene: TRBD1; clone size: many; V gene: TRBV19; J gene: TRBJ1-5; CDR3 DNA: TGTGCCAGTAGTCCGTGGACAGGGCTCAATCAGCCCCAGCATTTT; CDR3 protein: CASSPWTGLNQPQHF